This TCR beta chain comes out of a study of cytomegalovirus exposure and HLA in healthy donors. Germline V lookup: CDR1 MNHEY, CDR2 SMNVEV (reference sequence). Trimming cost V 6 bases and J 2 bases; bases outside gene matches: 7. The CDR3 loop spans 14 amino acids. Use of 60 Vbeta and 13 Jbeta primers characterized the PCR. Profiling relied on immunoSEQ multiplex PCR, and the TCRdb table lists in-frame clones only, not all of them. This sample has around 130,000 clones, with around 90% found just once. This rearrangement joins TRBV27 to TRBJ2-7; the match to TRBD2 covers 7 bases. The origin of this receptor is a middle-aged woman in good health and CMV-seronegative. Material: PBMCs. The CDR3, as DNA: TGTGCCAGCAGCCCCGGGACTACCACCTACGAGCAGTACTTC. Its protein is CASSPGTTTYEQYF.